Presented here are 19 T cell receptor beta chains from one specimen sequenced in a study of blood T cells in healthy people across ages. Combining a sample-barcoded 5' primer with a J-beta primer mix, a second PCR ran for 7 to 11 cycles. TCRdb fed the 5' RACE reads into MiXCR, producing one record per CDR3 protein. The repertoire holds more than 1,000,000 distinct CDR3 sequences, with about 23% as singletons. These records were also assigned to another study, of T cells of mothers and their children.

The source material was blood. The receptors shown here come from a girl aged 2-10 years in good health.

In this sample, this clonotype turned up a few times. The junction differs from germline at one of its ends, possibly a read error. CDR3 nucleotides: TGTGCCAGCAGTTTAGAAGCAGGGGCGATCTTC. It is translated as CASSLEAGAIF. The rearrangement joins TRBV12-3 or TRBV12-4 to TRBJ2-5, with TRBD1 as a possible D gene (6 bases). The CDR3 totals 11 residues.

This clonotype showed up just a few times. The gene calls are TRBV29-1 and TRBJ2-1; D gene ambiguous. Per the germline V gene, CDR1 is SQVTM and CDR2 is ANQGSEA. The CDR3 totals 13 residues. The V and J ends lost 5 bases and 6 bases respectively, with 14 bases between them. This chain's CDR3 is CSVLTSARNEQFF. DNA of the CDR3: TGCAGCGTTCTGACATCTGCGCGCAATGAGCAGTTCTTC.

In its sample, this clonotype was seen a few times. The chain has TRBV7-3 and TRBJ1-2; D might be TRBD1 (6 bases). CDR1 SGHTA and CDR2 FQGTGA come from the germline V gene. This CDR3 comprises 13 residues. DNA for the CDR3: TGTGCTAGGGGGGACCGGCCGGCGTATGGCTACACCTTC. Translating gives CARGDRPAYGYTF.

V usage is TRBV10-2 and J usage is TRBJ1-5, with a possible D match to TRBD1 (6 bases). Trimming left V 2 bases short and J 5 bases short, with 10 bases between. This CDR3 contains 14 residues. Germline-derived CDR1 and CDR2 are WSHSY and SAAADI. The CDR3 reads CASSEDRSYQPQHF. DNA for the CDR3: TGCGCCAGCAGTGAGGACAGGTCTTATCAGCCCCAGCATTTT.

This clonotype was recorded a few times. The chain uses TRBV12-5 and TRBJ2-5, with 8 bases aligning to TRBD1. CDR3 length: 16 residues. Trimming at V came to 6 bases and at J to 5 bases, leaving 14 bases not matched to a gene. Germline CDR1 LGHNT, CDR2 FRNRAP. Written as DNA, the CDR3 is TGTGCTAGTGGCTACGTGGCGGCAGGGGGCATGGAGACCCAGTACTTC. The encoded protein is CASGYVAAGGMETQYF.

The chain recombines TRBV6-4 with TRBJ1-2; perhaps TRBD1 as D (5 bases). V gave up 1 base and J gave up 8 bases, with 11 bases separating them. Germline CDR1 reads MRHNA; CDR2 reads SNTAGT. CDR3 length: 13 amino acids. The CDR3 spells CASSDWGTGGYTF. The CDR3 DNA is TGTGCCAGCAGTGACTGGGGGACGGGAGGCTACACCTTC.

This clonotype came up a few times. The chain uses TRBV27 and TRBJ2-7, with 7 bases lining up with TRBD1. Germline loops: CDR1 MNHEY, CDR2 SMNVEV (reference sequence). V lost 8 bases, J lost 7 bases, and 17 bases stayed unmatched. The CDR3 runs to 15 residues. CDR3 region: CASRREGQLPGEQYF. CDR3 DNA: TGTGCCAGCCGTCGTGAGGGACAGCTTCCAGGGGAGCAGTACTTC.

The chain has TRBV6-6 and TRBJ1-1; TRBD1 matches 8 bases. In germline, CDR1 is MNHNY, CDR2 SVGAGI (reference sequence). V lost 0 bases to trimming and J lost 5 bases; unmatched junction nucleotides: 5. There are 15 residues in the CDR3. The CDR3, as DNA: TGTGCCAGCAGTTACTCGACAGGGGAGTATACTGAAGCTTTCTTT. Encoded protein: CASSYSTGEYTEAFF.

This clonotype was seen a handful of times. As DNA, the CDR3 is TGCAGCGTTGCTCCCGGGATCCCCATTTTGGTTCAGTACTTC. The encoded protein is CSVAPGIPILVQYF. This chain joins TRBV29-1 and TRBJ2-4, with D tentatively TRBD2 (5 bases). V gave up 4 bases and J gave up 11 bases, with 21 bases separating them. Looked up from germline, CDR1 is SQVTM and CDR2 is ANQGSEA. This CDR3 region has 14 residues.

The rearrangement links TRBV20-1 to TRBJ1-1; D gene uncertain. Germline assignment: CDR1 DFQATT and CDR2 SNEGSKA (reference sequence). The CDR3 totals 14 residues. The CDR3 DNA reads TGCAGCGCCAGCAAGGGATACAGGAACACTGAAGCTTTCTTT. Protein product: CSASKGYRNTEAFF.

The chain combines TRBV4-2 with TRBJ2-5; D unresolved. The assigned J gene may be wrong: the sequence end matches TRBJ2-7 better. Germline CDR1 LGHNA, CDR2 YNFKEQ. The length of the CDR3 is 17 residues. The CDR3 nucleotides read TGTGCCAGCAGCCGGAAGTTTCAGGACGACTCTAACTACGAGCAGTACTTC. Translated, it gives CASSRKFQDDSNYEQYF.

This clonotype was recorded a few times. The chain couples TRBV7-9 to TRBJ2-2, with D tentatively TRBD1 (5 bases). Germline-derived CDR1 and CDR2 are SEHNR and FQNEAQ (reference sequence). The CDR3 loop spans 14 amino acids. V lost 5 bases and J 5 bases, leaving 12 bases between the germline ends. The CDR3 region is CASSPRQKTGELFF. CDR3 DNA sequence: TGTGCCAGCAGCCCTCGACAGAAAACCGGGGAGCTGTTTTTT.

This chain joins TRBV12-3 or TRBV12-4 and TRBJ1-1; D is unresolved. The ends were cut back, 6 bases at V and 0 bases at J, with 20 bases in the middle. The CDR3 is 17 residues long. The chain's CDR3 is CASSSGGEALMNTEAFF. CDR3 nucleotides: TGTGCCAGCAGCTCGGGTGGCGAGGCCCTTATGAACACTGAAGCTTTCTTT.

The V and J genes are TRBV5-1 and TRBJ2-1; TRBD1 is a possible D gene (6 bases). This CDR3 spans 12 amino acids. The V gene lost 4 bases and the J gene lost 9 bases, with 11 bases spanning the gap. CDR1 SGHRS and CDR2 YFSETQ come from the germline V gene. This CDR3 reads CASSRVGAEQFF. The CDR3 DNA reads TGCGCCAGCAGCCGAGTGGGGGCTGAGCAGTTCTTC.

This chain joins TRBV5-1 and TRBJ2-5; 7 bases map to TRBD1. This CDR3 has 13 amino acids. CDR1 is SGHRS, CDR2 YFSETQ, per germline. The trim removed 4 bases at V and 5 bases at J, leaving 5 bases unmatched. The CDR3 bases are TGCGCCAGCAGCGAGGGACAGCGGGAGACCCAGTACTTC. It is translated as CASSEGQRETQYF.

The chain links TRBV28 to TRBJ2-1; possible D gene TRBD2, 7 bases. The germline V gene encodes CDR1 MDHEN and CDR2 SYDVKM. Trimming left V 7 bases short and J 7 bases short, with 20 bases between. CDR3 size: 15 residues. The CDR3 loop reads CASTHPGAGENEQFF. Written as DNA, the CDR3 is TGTGCCAGCACCCACCCAGGGGCGGGAGAGAATGAGCAGTTCTTC. Looking up the rest from reference TRBV28 and TRBJ2-1 gives the full variable domain: DVKVTQSSRYLVKRTGEKVFLECVQDMDHENMFWYRQDPGLGLRLIYFSYDVKMKEKGDIPEGYSVSREKKERFSLILESASTNQTSMYLCASTHPGAGENEQFFGPGTRLTVL.

The sample holds a few counts of this clonotype. The chain combines TRBV5-1 with TRBJ2-5; TRBD2 agrees at 14 bases. After removal of 3 bases from V and 2 bases from J, the junction contained 6 bases not matched to a gene. This CDR3 has 17 amino acids. Germline V gene data show CDR1 as SGHRS and CDR2 as YFSETQ. The CDR3 loop reads CASSWGLAGVLQETQYF. CDR3 sequence (DNA): TGCGCCAGCAGCTGGGGACTAGCGGGAGTTCTACAAGAGACCCAGTACTTC.

This chain's CDR3 is CASSPVGGPSYEQYF. The DNA of the CDR3 is TGTGCCAGCAGCCCCGTGGGGGGGCCTTCCTACGAGCAGTACTTC. This chain connects TRBV4-2 to TRBJ2-7; weak D call: TRBD2 (7 bases). Germline CDR1 reads LGHNA; CDR2 reads YNFKEQ. V dropped 4 bases and J dropped 1 base, with 14 bases sitting between them. CDR3 length: 15 residues.

The CDR3 DNA is TGTGCCAGCAGCTACCGGGGGGAGGATGAAAAACTGTTTTTT. Translated: CASSYRGEDEKLFF. The J gene is TRBJ1-4, the V gene TRBV7-2; possible D gene TRBD1, 5 bases. The CDR3 length is 14 residues. The germline V gene encodes CDR1 SGHTA and CDR2 FQGNSA. V lost 4 bases and J 6 bases, leaving 12 bases between the germline ends.